The next 8 T cell receptor beta chains were all read from a single sample in a study of control samples from healthy donors and cancer patients (TCRdb year 2020). Libraries were built with the immunoSEQ multiplex PCR assay. Drawn from immuneACCESS, this table holds only the in-frame rearrangements with V and J called that TCRdb kept. Clones are partly lost; checked studies trace under half to an unresolved V gene and leave the rest unexplained. For this sample there are some 130,000 clones; over 85% appear just once. The top ten clones comprise 4.5% to 7% of the sample. Sequencing input: blood. These receptors came from a man aged 18 to 29 in good health.

The chain employs TRBV6-5 and TRBJ1-2, with 8 bases fitting TRBD1. Unmatched junction bases numbered 3, after V lost 6 bases and J lost 0 bases. CDR3 length: 14 residues. The germline gives CDR1 MNHEY, CDR2 SVGAGI. In nucleotides, the CDR3 is TGTGCCAGCAGGGGACAGGAGGCTAACTATGGCTACACCTTC. Translating it yields CASRGQEANYGYTF.

This chain links TRBV6-5 with TRBJ1-2, with 9 bases that match TRBD1. J lost 8 bases, V lost 6 bases, and 13 bases had no gene match. Germline lookup yields CDR1 MNHEY and CDR2 SVGAGI. The CDR3 is made up of 15 amino acids. The CDR3 DNA is TGTGCCAGCAGCAGCGTACAGGGGGCGCCGGGAGGCTACACCTTC. This gives the protein CASSSVQGAPGGYTF.

The genes are TRBV5-6 and TRBJ2-2, with 8 bases matching TRBD2. In germline, CDR1 is SGHDT, CDR2 YYEEEE. The V gene end was trimmed by 4 bases and the J gene end by 0 bases; junction bases not matched to a gene: 8. CDR3 size: 17 residues. Here the CDR3 DNA reads TGTGCCAGCAGCGACGTACGGGGGGGCACGAACACCGGGGAGCTGTTTTTT. It translates to CASSDVRGGTNTGELFF.

The V and J genes are TRBV9 and TRBJ2-2; TRBD2 might be the D (7 bases). CDR1 is SGDLS, CDR2 YYNGEE, per germline. CDR3 size: 16 residues. With 3 bases removed from V and 5 bases from J, the gap between germline ends came to 17 bases. CDR3 nucleotides: TGTGCCAGCAGCGGCCCTTGGGGGGGCGATACCGGGGAGCTGTTTTTT. Translating it yields CASSGPWGGDTGELFF.

The chain combines TRBV2 with TRBJ2-3; the match to TRBD1 covers 7 bases. Germline values: CDR1 SNHLY, CDR2 FYNNEI. The CDR3 spans 15 residues. V shed 4 bases, J shed 1 base, and the junction held 5 bases outside the gene matches. CDR3 loop: CASSVNRGGTDTQYF. The CDR3 nucleotides read TGTGCCAGCAGTGTAAACAGGGGCGGCACAGATACGCAGTATTTT.

This chain joins TRBV5-1 and TRBJ1-1; D is unresolved. V was clipped by 2 bases and J by 0 bases, with 11 bases between them. This CDR3 spans 15 amino acids. Per the germline V gene, CDR1 is SGHRS and CDR2 is YFSETQ. CDR3 DNA sequence: TGCGCCAGCAGCTTTTCTTCGCCACTGAACACTGAAGCTTTCTTT. Amino acids: CASSFSSPLNTEAFF.

The chain links TRBV6-5 to TRBJ2-3; TRBD1 is a possible D gene (5 bases). This CDR3 region has 13 residues. The germline V gene encodes CDR1 MNHEY and CDR2 SVGAGI. V lost 6 bases, J lost 3 bases, and 10 bases lay in between. The DNA for the CDR3 is TGTGCCAGCAGAAGGGGAAGAACAGATACGCAGTATTTT. Its protein product is CASRRGRTDTQYF.

This chain joins TRBV24-1 and TRBJ2-2; tentative D call: TRBD1 (7 bases). V lost 3 bases, J lost 2 bases, and 21 bases lay in between. The CDR3 spans 19 residues. Germline CDR1 reads KGHDR; CDR2 reads SFDVKD. Here the CDR3 reads CATSDQGGTGTVNTGELFF. CDR3 sequence (DNA): TGTGCCACCAGTGATCAGGGAGGAACCGGGACAGTAAACACCGGGGAGCTGTTTTTT.